This T cell receptor (beta chain) was captured in a study of blood T cell repertoires in COVID-19. J lost 2 bases, V lost 2 bases, and 4 bases had no gene match. Germline V gene lookup returns CDR1 SGHTA and CDR2 FQGNSA. This CDR3 has 15 residues. The protocol was immunoSEQ multiplex PCR, while the TCRdb copy is restricted to in-frame clones and leaves out a portion. The sample shows approximately 260,000 clones, around 90% of them seen only once. The material sequenced was peripheral blood. The chain couples TRBV7-2 to TRBJ2-7; 9 bases are shared with TRBD1. The clonotype originates from an older woman with COVID-19, enrolled during active disease. The CDR3 nucleotides read TGTGCCAGCAGCTTACGACAGGGGGGTACCTACGAGCAGTACTTC. Encoded protein: CASSLRQGGTYEQYF.